This T cell receptor beta chain was sequenced in a study of blood T cells in healthy people across ages. Study results and caveats: Roughly linearly, TCR beta diversity per million T cells fell as age increased. A strong correlation was found between TCR beta diversity and the percentage of naive T cells.

PCR was performed a second time for about 7 to 11 cycles using a sample-barcoded 5' primer and a J-beta primer mix. TCRdb analysed the 5' RACE reads with MiXCR anew, one entry per CDR3 protein. The sample has around 870,000 distinct CDR3 sequences; under 35% are singletons. Ten or more counts support this clonotype. Its antigen is not identified. Peripheral blood was drawn, ten milliliters per donor. This CDR3 is 15 amino acids long. Per germline, CDR1 MNHEY and CDR2 SVGEGT. The V end lost 0 bases, the J end lost 6 bases, and 14 bases lay between the germline ends. The origin of this receptor is a woman older than 75 in good health. The chain links TRBV6-2 or TRBV6-3 to TRBJ1-2; D unclear. The sequencing sample was made of blood. CDR3 DNA sequence: TGTGCCAGCAGTTACTCGGACCTTAGAGTGGATGGCTACACCTTC. Translating it yields CASSYSDLRVDGYTF.